This TCR beta chain was sequenced in a study of response to subunit inactivated influenza vaccine. Study-wide points: Few new T cells, the authors suggested, are recruited by each seasonal influenza vaccination.

TCRdb processed the RT-PCR reads anew with MiXCR; each CDR3 protein has one entry. The sample contains over 650,000 distinct CDR3 sequences, about 18% of which appear only once. This CDR3 is 17 amino acids long. Trimming at V came to 6 bases and at J to 1 base, leaving 10 bases not matched to a gene. The germline CDR1 and CDR2 sequences are SNHLY and FYNNEI. Concerning this clonotype: Antigen: not known.

The origin of this receptor is a man aged 50 to 59 who received an inactivated influenza vaccine. Sequences were derived from PBMCs from blood, sampled about 5 days after vaccination. The chain employs TRBV2 and TRBJ2-2, with TRBD1 matching 8 bases. The CDR3 DNA sequence: TGTGCCAGCAGCGAGTCGACAGGGGCCTTGAACACCGGGGAGCTGTTTTTT. It translates to CASSESTGALNTGELFF.